This T cell receptor beta chain appears in the sequencing data of a study of cytotoxic CD8 clonotypes in ibrutinib-treated CLL. Study results and caveats: Clonality was elevated at ibrutinib response and had returned toward baseline at progression. Sustained-remission and progressing patients had unequal sampling times.

A word on this clone: Its target is unknown.

The targeted sequencing depth was 1 in 200,000 to 1 in 1 million T cells. Libraries were prepared by immunoSEQ multiplex PCR; TCRdb keeps only in-frame clonotypes and omits some of them. The data show 45,000 to 60,000 clones, over 55% seen once. Germline V gene lookup returns CDR1 SGHDN and CDR2 FVKESK. The CDR3 has 12 residues. V was shortened by 6 bases and J by 15 bases, with 18 bases between the two germline ends. This clonotype originated in a human donor with chronic lymphocytic leukemia. Source: PBMCs, taken after 24 months of ibrutinib treatment. The V and J genes are TRBV14 and TRBJ2-1; no clear D gene. This CDR3 reads CASSPTTFSAFF. The DNA of the CDR3 is TGTGCCAGCAGTCCAACTACTTTCTCAGCGTTCTTC.